One sample yielded the 26 T cell receptor beta chains listed below, sequenced in a study of shared clonotypes between healthy human individuals. Assay used: immunoSEQ multiplex PCR; TCRdb lists only in-frame clones, some missing. Among 560,000 or so clones listed, 95% to 96% were seen once. In the naive CD8 group, cells lacked CD45RO and were positively selected for CCR7, so terminally differentiated effector memory CD45RA+ cells were left out. Sequencing was done on a sample of naive CD8+ T cells sorted from blood. The receptor set was obtained from a woman aged 25 to 39 in good health.

The CDR3 spells CASSHSGVRERSYEQFF. The CDR3 DNA follows: TGCGCCAGCAGCCATTCTGGGGTACGGGAGAGGAGTTATGAGCAGTTCTTC. The rearrangement uses TRBV4-1 and TRBJ2-1; D is possibly TRBD2 (6 bases). CDR1 MGHRA and CDR2 YSYEKL come from the germline V gene. The CDR3 has 17 amino acids. V was shortened by 3 bases and J by 8 bases, with 23 bases between the two germline ends.

The chain couples TRBV5-1 to TRBJ2-7; D ambiguous. V was cut by 0 bases and J by 6 bases, with 10 bases left in between. The CDR3 loop spans 13 amino acids. The germline CDR1 and CDR2 sequences are SGHRS and YFSETQ. The CDR3 DNA follows: TGCGCCAGCAGCTTGGCGGGCGTCGCCGAGCAGTACTTC. It encodes CASSLAGVAEQYF.

The genes are TRBV7-9 and TRBJ2-3, with D perhaps TRBD2 (5 bases). V was pared by 5 bases and J by 4 bases, with 16 bases between. CDR3 length: 15 amino acids. Germline V gives CDR1 SEHNR, CDR2 FQNEAQ (reference sequence). The CDR3 sequence is CASSTRGNDADTQYF. For the CDR3, the DNA is TGTGCCAGCAGCACAAGAGGGAACGACGCAGATACGCAGTATTTT.

The chain has TRBV29-1 and TRBJ1-1; D gene unclear. The CDR3 loop spans 13 amino acids. Trimming stripped 3 bases from V and 3 bases from J, with 11 bases between. The V gene's germline CDR1 is SQVTM and CDR2 ANQGSEA. CDR3: CSVDSGSYTEAFF. CDR3 sequence (DNA): TGCAGCGTTGATTCTGGCAGTTACACTGAAGCTTTCTTT.

The V and J genes are TRBV6-1 and TRBJ1-1; D is perhaps TRBD1 (5 bases). V was cut by 9 bases and J by 2 bases, with 19 bases left in between. The CDR3 totals 15 residues. Germline V gene data show CDR1 as MNHNS and CDR2 as SASEGT. The CDR3 coding sequence is TGTGCCAGTAATTCTGGGGGAGGGAGAAACACTGAAGCTTTCTTT. Its protein is CASNSGGGRNTEAFF.

The chain carries TRBV6-4 and TRBJ2-1; 8 positions agree with TRBD2. Looked up from germline, CDR1 is MRHNA and CDR2 is SNTAGT. V shed 2 bases, J shed 2 bases, and the junction held 2 bases outside the gene matches. This CDR3 is 15 amino acids long. CDR3 protein: CASSDREGPYNEQFF. In DNA, the CDR3 is TGTGCCAGCAGTGACCGGGAGGGCCCCTACAATGAGCAGTTCTTC.

The gene calls are TRBV6-1 and TRBJ2-6; D may correspond to TRBD1 or TRBD2 (5 bases each). This CDR3 is 15 amino acids long. Germline CDR1 MNHNS, CDR2 SASEGT. V lost 6 bases, J lost 2 bases, and 11 bases lay in between. CDR3 bases: TGTGCCAGCAGGCCAAGGGGAGCTGGGGCCAACGTCCTGACTTTC. As protein: CASRPRGAGANVLTF.

The CDR3 region has the DNA TGCGCCAGCAGTCTTCTGTTCGGGAGGACCAACTACAATGAGCAGTTCTTC. Protein: CASSLLFGRTNYNEQFF. The chain combines TRBV5-1 with TRBJ2-1; 7 nucleotides align to TRBD2. The CDR3 totals 17 residues. From germline, CDR1 is SGHRS and CDR2 YFSETQ. The V gene end was trimmed by 5 bases and the J gene end by 3 bases; junction bases not matched to a gene: 14.

The rearrangement uses TRBV5-4 and TRBJ2-5; possibly TRBD1 for D (6 bases). This CDR3 has 14 residues. V gave up 0 bases and J gave up 1 base, with 7 bases separating them. In germline, CDR1 is SGHNT, CDR2 YYREEE (reference sequence). The CDR3 bases are TGTGCCAGCAGCTTGGACAGGGCCCAAGAGACCCAGTACTTC. Translated, it gives CASSLDRAQETQYF.

J is TRBJ2-2 and V is TRBV2; 12 bases are shared with TRBD2. CDR3 length equals 19 residues. V was clipped by 6 bases and J by 6 bases; unmatched bases: 17. CDR1 SNHLY and CDR2 FYNNEI come from the germline V gene. CDR3: CASRRQTPGLAGPAGELFF. CDR3 nucleotides: TGTGCCAGCAGGCGACAGACTCCGGGACTAGCGGGTCCGGCCGGGGAGCTGTTTTTT.

J is TRBJ1-4 and V is TRBV13; no definite D call. Trimming took off 5 bases at V and 8 bases at J, with 12 bases between the two ends. Germline CDR1 reads PRHDT; CDR2 reads FYEKMQ (reference sequence). The CDR3 is 13 amino acids. The CDR3 coding sequence is TGTGCCAGCAGCCGAAGTGGGTGGGAAAAACTGTTTTTT. Translating it yields CASSRSGWEKLFF.

This rearrangement joins TRBV4-1 to TRBJ2-1; D assignment may be TRBD1 or TRBD2 (7 bases each). Germline V gene data show CDR1 as MGHRA and CDR2 as YSYEKL. V was clipped by 0 bases and J by 5 bases, with 17 bases between them. This CDR3 region has 17 residues. The CDR3: CASSQEKNRGGDNEQFF. CDR3 in DNA: TGCGCCAGCAGCCAAGAAAAGAACAGGGGAGGGGACAATGAGCAGTTCTTC.

The chain employs TRBV11-2 and TRBJ1-1, with 8 bases that match TRBD1. The CDR3 is 16 amino acids. Germline-derived CDR1 and CDR2 are SGHAT and FQNNGV. Trimming removed 0 bases from V and 6 bases from J; junction bases left unmatched: 9. In DNA, the CDR3 is TGTGCCAGCAGCTTAGATTTACTCAGGGGGCGGGCTGAAGCTTTCTTT. Its protein product is CASSLDLLRGRAEAFF.

The gene calls are TRBV5-1 and TRBJ2-5, with 7 bases matching TRBD2. Germline-derived CDR1 and CDR2 are SGHRS and YFSETQ. Trimming at V came to 10 bases and at J to 13 bases, leaving 13 bases not matched to a gene. The CDR3 is 11 residues long. CDR3 bases: TGCGCCGCCCCCGGCGACCCGGGGGGGTACTTC. This encodes CAAPGDPGGYF.

This sequence joins TRBV27 and TRBJ2-2, with D perhaps TRBD2 (5 bases). Looked up from germline, CDR1 is MNHEY and CDR2 is SMNVEV (reference sequence). The CDR3 is 15 amino acids. V gave up 0 bases and J gave up 5 bases, with 10 bases separating them. CDR3 nucleotides: TGTGCCAGCAGTTTATCCGGGATGAAAACCGGGGAGCTGTTTTTT. Translated: CASSLSGMKTGELFF.

The rearrangement uses TRBV27 and TRBJ2-1; unclear D gene. The CDR3 sequence is 14 residues long. Germline assignment: CDR1 MNHEY and CDR2 SMNVEV (reference sequence). Between the trimmed V and J ends, which lost 3 bases and 6 bases, there was a span of 12 bases. The CDR3 region is CASSFGQDFNEQFF. The CDR3 nucleotides read TGTGCCAGCAGTTTTGGGCAGGATTTCAATGAGCAGTTCTTC.

The chain links TRBV2 to TRBJ1-2; 8 nucleotides match TRBD1. CDR3 length equals 13 residues. Trimming took 7 bases from V and 3 from J; bases not matched to a gene: 4. Germline V gene sequence: CDR1 SNHLY, CDR2 FYNNEI. CDR3 region: CASTQGAHYGYTF. The CDR3 DNA reads TGTGCCAGCACCCAGGGGGCCCACTATGGCTACACCTTC.

The V and J genes are TRBV2 and TRBJ1-1, with D unresolved. CDR1 is SNHLY and CDR2 is FYNNEI in the germline V gene. Between the trimmed V and J ends, which lost 6 bases and 6 bases, there was a span of 17 bases. The CDR3 totals 14 residues. Here the CDR3 DNA reads TGTGCCAGCAGAGTCCCCGAAGGAATAGCTGAAGCTTTCTTT. This sequence encodes CASRVPEGIAEAFF.

The CDR3 DNA follows: TGTGCCAGTGATAAGACAGGGCAATATGGCTACACCTTC. Its translation is CASDKTGQYGYTF. This chain links TRBV2 with TRBJ1-2, with 7 nucleotides matching TRBD1. J gave up 5 bases and V 9 bases, and 9 bases lay outside the gene matches. The germline V gene has CDR1 SNHLY and CDR2 FYNNEI. The CDR3 contains 13 residues.

This chain joins TRBV30 and TRBJ2-7; 12 bases align to TRBD2. In germline, CDR1 is GTSNPN, CDR2 SVGIG (reference sequence). The V and J ends lost 3 bases and 2 bases, in that order; junction bases with no gene match: 8. The CDR3 is made up of 16 amino acids. The CDR3 DNA sequence: TGTGCCTGGAGCGGGGCCCTAGCGGGAGGGACCTACGAGCAGTACTTC. As protein: CAWSGALAGGTYEQYF.

CDR3 nucleotide sequence: TGTGCCAGCAGATGGACAGTGGCCGGGGAGCTGTTTTTT. It encodes CASRWTVAGELFF. The rearrangement links TRBV6-1 to TRBJ2-2; possible D gene TRBD1, 6 bases. V shed 6 bases and J shed 6 bases, with 11 bases lying between them. There are 13 residues in the CDR3. Looked up from germline, CDR1 is MNHNS and CDR2 is SASEGT.

This sequence joins TRBV2 and TRBJ2-7; D unresolved. Germline CDR1 SNHLY, CDR2 FYNNEI. This CDR3 is 14 amino acids long. Trimming left V 2 bases short and J 2 bases short, with 10 bases between. CDR3 amino acids: CASSETAVPYEQYF. In DNA, the CDR3 is TGTGCCAGCAGTGAAACCGCAGTCCCCTACGAGCAGTACTTC.

For the CDR3, the DNA is TGCGCCAGCAGCTTGGATCAGCAGGAGATGAACACTGAAGCTTTCTTT. This sequence encodes CASSLDQQEMNTEAFF. V is TRBV5-1 and J is TRBJ1-1, with D unclear. In germline, CDR1 is SGHRS, CDR2 YFSETQ. V lost 0 bases and J 0 bases, leaving 12 bases between the germline ends. The CDR3 runs 16 residues.

The CDR3 loop reads CASSLSGGAHGYTF. CDR3 DNA sequence: TGCGCCAGCAGCTTATCTGGCGGGGCTCATGGCTACACCTTC. The J gene is TRBJ1-2, the V gene TRBV4-1, with D possibly being TRBD1 (5 bases). Per the germline V gene, CDR1 is MGHRA and CDR2 is YSYEKL. This CDR3 comprises 14 residues. V dropped 5 bases and J dropped 6 bases, with 16 bases sitting between them.

The chain couples TRBV28 to TRBJ1-5; TRBD1 matches 7 bases. The CDR3 is 15 amino acids. Germline CDR1 is MDHEN and CDR2 is SYDVKM. Germline trimming cut 2 bases from V and 6 bases from J; bases unmatched to any gene: 7. The CDR3 protein is CASSLGGTAGQPQHF. For the CDR3, the DNA is TGTGCCAGCAGTTTAGGGGGGACAGCGGGTCAGCCCCAGCATTTT.

This sequence joins TRBV28 and TRBJ2-5, with D possibly matching TRBD1 (5 bases). Germline V gives CDR1 MDHEN, CDR2 SYDVKM. This CDR3 is 16 amino acids long. Between the trimmed V and J ends, which lost 3 bases and 3 bases, there was a span of 17 bases. Here the CDR3 reads CASSFPRTLSKETQYF. The CDR3 coding sequence is TGTGCCAGCAGTTTTCCGAGGACATTATCTAAAGAGACCCAGTACTTC.